This section outlines one T cell receptor beta chain sequence together with its context. What it binds is not known. This entry is derived from a study of cytomegalovirus exposure and HLA in healthy donors. Study-wide results and caveats: Later, an analysis showed that TCR beta chains associated with HLA were more clonally expanded than others that were equally common.

Primers included in the PCR were 60 Vbeta and 13 Jbeta primers. The repertoire was sequenced with immunoSEQ multiplex PCR; TCRdb's copy has only in-frame clones and lacks some. The table shows a few hundred thousand clones, with around 90% occurring only once. CDR3 size: 14 residues. Germline-derived CDR1 and CDR2 are LNHDA and SQIVND (reference sequence). V was clipped by 7 bases and J by 12 bases; unmatched bases: 14. V usage is TRBV19 and J usage is TRBJ1-4; 7 bases are a match to TRBD1. The sequenced sample consisted of PBMCs. The clonotype was recovered from a girl aged 2-10 years in good health and CMV-seronegative. The CDR3 is CASKPGTGTGELFF. CDR3 DNA sequence: TGTGCCAGTAAGCCGGGGACGGGAACAGGGGAACTGTTTTTT.